The clone carrying this T cell receptor (beta chain) has more than one count but fewer than ten. Its antigen is as yet unknown. Every bit of the isolated RNA underwent reverse transcription, so sequencing read expressed TCRB transcripts. The study sequenced naive, central memory and regulatory T cell samples to an average of about 3.5 million reads. Assay used: immunoSEQ multiplex PCR; TCRdb lists only in-frame clones, some missing. The sample consists of under 130,000 clones, 28% of them appearing once. CDR1 is SEHNR, CDR2 FQNEAQ, per germline (reference sequence). CDR3 size: 14 residues. The V gene end was trimmed by 5 bases and the J gene end by 6 bases; junction bases not matched to a gene: 8. The sample originates from a study of beta chain features in type 1 diabetes. As for the study in general: Sorted cells examined across all samples numbered 107,917,701.

General study results and limits: Significant though moderate, a shortening of TCRB CDR3s appeared in all four CD4+ subsets of Type 1 diabetes patients.

The genes are TRBV7-9 and TRBJ1-1; 8 nucleotides line up with TRBD1. The clonotype originates from a woman aged 18-29 years with type 1 diabetes. The sequencing input was central memory CD4+ T cells from blood. Here the CDR3 DNA reads TGTGCCAGCAGCCCATGGGTACAGGGGGCTGAAGCTTTCTTT. Protein product: CASSPWVQGAEAFF.